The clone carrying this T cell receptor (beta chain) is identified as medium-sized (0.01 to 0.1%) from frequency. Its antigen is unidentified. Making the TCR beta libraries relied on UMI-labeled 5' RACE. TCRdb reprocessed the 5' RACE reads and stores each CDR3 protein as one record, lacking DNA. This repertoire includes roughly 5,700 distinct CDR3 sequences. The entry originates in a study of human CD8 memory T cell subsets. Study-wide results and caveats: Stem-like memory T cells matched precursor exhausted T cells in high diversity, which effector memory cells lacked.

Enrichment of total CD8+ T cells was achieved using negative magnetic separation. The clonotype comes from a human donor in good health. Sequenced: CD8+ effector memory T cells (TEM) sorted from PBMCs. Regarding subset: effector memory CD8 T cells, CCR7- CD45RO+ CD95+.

The CDR3 protein is CASSLGIPSYNEQFF. The chain joins TRBV7-9 to TRBJ2-1. The germline V gene has CDR1 SEHNR and CDR2 FQNEAQ (reference sequence). The CDR3 has 15 residues.